The 26 T cell receptor beta chains presented below share a single source sample, sequenced in a study of metastatic and nonmetastatic thyroid tumors. All patients reached thyroid surgery having received no treatment beforehand. With MiXCR, TCRdb reprocessed the PCR reads. The table has 13,000 or so clones, 25% to 30% seen once. Sequenced: tumor tissue. The receptors here all came from a female donor with papillary thyroid cancer or a benign thyroid nodule (not recorded which). Some clones in this sample may be carry-over from other donors' samples.

On this clone: A read error may account for a junction end that differs from germline. V is TRBV4-3 and J is TRBJ2-2; D is uncertain. CDR3 length: 14 amino acids. The germline V gene has CDR1 LGHNA and CDR2 YSLEER. The CDR3 region is CASSQVMSTRELFF. The CDR3 nucleotides are TGCGCCAGCAGCCAAGTGATGTCCACCAGGGAGCTGTTTTTT.

The V call is TRBV28, the J call TRBJ1-3, with D possibly being TRBD1 (6 bases). The CDR3 spans 15 residues. CDR1 and CDR2 from the germline V gene are MDHEN and SYDVKM. Trimming removed 5 bases from V and 0 bases from J, with 11 bases in between. Here the CDR3 reads CASSVGQRSGNTIYF. DNA of the CDR3: TGTGCCAGCAGTGTAGGACAGCGCTCTGGAAACACCATATATTTT.

The gene calls are TRBV11-2 and TRBJ2-2; 15 bases are shared with TRBD2. V lost 5 bases, J lost 6 bases, and 7 bases stayed unmatched. Germline V gives CDR1 SGHAT, CDR2 FQNNGV. The CDR3 consists of 17 residues. The CDR3 is CASSAPGLAGGAGELFF. CDR3 DNA sequence: TGTGCCAGCAGCGCCCCGGGACTAGCGGGAGGTGCCGGGGAGCTGTTTTTT. The whole variable domain, remainder taken from reference TRBV11-2 and TRBJ2-2, is EAGVAQSPRYKIIEKRQSVAFWCNPISGHATLYWYQQILGQGPKLLIQFQNNGVVDDSQLPKDRFSAERLKGVDSTLKIQPAKLEDSAVYLCASSAPGLAGGAGELFFGEGSRLTVL.

With respect to this clone: Additional DNA sequences in this sample encode the identical CDR3. V is TRBV15 and J is TRBJ1-5, with unresolved D. This CDR3 has 12 residues. The germline CDR1 and CDR2 sequences are LNHNV and YYDKDF (reference sequence). V was clipped by 5 bases and J by 7 bases, with 9 bases between them. The CDR3 nucleotides are TGTGCCACCAGCCCCGGCGACCAGCCCCAGCATTTT. Translating it yields CATSPGDQPQHF.

This clone was recorded once. The chain uses TRBV7-2 and TRBJ2-7; TRBD2 might be the D (6 bases). V shed 1 base and J shed 5 bases, with 9 bases lying between them. From germline, CDR1 is SGHTA and CDR2 FQGNSA. CDR3 length: 13 residues. CDR3 DNA: TGTGCCAGCAGCTTAGAAGGGAGGCACGAGCAGTACTTC. Its translation: CASSLEGRHEQYF.

By share of the sample, this clone is large. The V gene is TRBV5-1, the J gene TRBJ2-7; D remains ambiguous. Germline V gene lookup returns CDR1 SGHRS and CDR2 YFSETQ. The CDR3 length is 15 residues. V was clipped by 0 bases and J by 0 bases, with 10 bases between them. The CDR3 DNA reads as TGCGCCAGCAGCTTGGGACGGGTTCCCTCCTACGAGCAGTACTTC. It encodes CASSLGRVPSYEQYF.

This clone was recorded at least ten times. The chain uses TRBV20-1 and TRBJ2-3, with D hard to call. V lost 6 bases, J lost 5 bases, and 9 bases lay in between. The CDR3 sequence is 11 residues long. Germline V lookup: CDR1 DFQATT, CDR2 SNEGSKA (reference sequence). CDR3 DNA: TGCAGTGCCCGACCCCGAGATACGCAGTATTTT. As protein: CSARPRDTQYF.

This chain connects TRBV6-5 to TRBJ2-1; D not certain. Per germline, CDR1 MNHEY and CDR2 SVGAGI. V lost 4 bases to trimming and J lost 3 bases, with 10 bases between them. The CDR3 sequence is 14 residues long. CDR3 DNA: TGTGCCAGCAGTTGTTCGGGCTGCTACAATGAGCAGTTCTTC. This sequence encodes CASSCSGCYNEQFF.

At least ten counts were recorded for this clone. The rearrangement joins TRBV27 to TRBJ1-1; no definite D call. CDR3 length: 13 residues. V was cut by 2 bases and J by 2 bases, with 6 bases left in between. CDR1 is MNHEY, CDR2 SMNVEV, per germline (reference sequence). In DNA, the CDR3 is TGTGCCAGCAGTTTACTGGTTAACACTGAAGCTTTCTTT. As protein: CASSLLVNTEAFF.

The chain combines TRBV7-2 with TRBJ2-7, with 10 bases fitting TRBD2. Unmatched junction bases numbered 5, after V lost 5 bases and J lost 7 bases. CDR3 length: 13 amino acids. Germline V gives CDR1 SGHTA, CDR2 FQGNSA. The CDR3 reads CASSSLAGEEQYF. In DNA form, the CDR3 reads TGTGCCAGCAGCAGCCTAGCGGGAGAGGAGCAGTACTTC.

The chain combines TRBV6-6 with TRBJ1-6; D not certain. The CDR3 runs 14 residues. V was clipped by 2 bases and J by 5 bases, with 7 bases between them. Germline V gives CDR1 MNHNY, CDR2 SVGAGI (reference sequence). CDR3 loop: CASSYVRDNSPLHF. CDR3 nucleotides: TGTGCCAGCAGTTACGTTAGAGATAATTCACCCCTCCACTTT.

Worth noting for this clone: This clone may be a read error of a much larger clone one base away. This chain uses TRBV3-1 with TRBJ2-1, with 7 bases lining up with TRBD2. The CDR3 totals 15 residues. From germline, CDR1 is LGHDT and CDR2 YNNKEL (reference sequence). CDR3 sequence: CASSPGTRGSNDQFF. The CDR3 nucleotides read TGTGCCAGCAGCCCCGGGACTCGCGGGAGCAATGATCAGTTCTTC.

The chain joins TRBV7-2 to TRBJ2-7, with 9 bases aligning to TRBD2. V shed 1 base and J 6 bases; nucleotides not matched to a gene: 7. CDR1 and CDR2 (germline): SGHTA, FQGNSA. This CDR3 has 15 amino acids. CDR3 sequence (DNA): TGTGCCAGCAGCTTAGGGGCTAGCGGGACGGTCGAGCAGTACTTC. Its protein product is CASSLGASGTVEQYF.

This clone was observed at least ten times. This sequence joins TRBV5-1 and TRBJ2-1; perhaps D is TRBD1 or TRBD2 (5 bases each). This CDR3 region has 18 residues. Trimming cost V 5 bases and J 5 bases, with 26 bases left between them. Germline-derived CDR1 and CDR2 are SGHRS and YFSETQ. For the CDR3, the DNA is TGCGCCAGCAGTTTAAGAGGGGACCCGGGACGGATAAACAATGAGCAGTTCTTC. It is translated as CASSLRGDPGRINNEQFF.

This clone was observed many times. This chain uses TRBV7-9 with TRBJ1-1; D gene unclear. The V gene's germline CDR1 is SEHNR and CDR2 FQNEAQ (reference sequence). The CDR3 contains 14 residues. The V gene lost 4 bases and the J gene lost 1 base, with 10 bases spanning the gap. The CDR3 bases are TGTGCCAGCAGCTCCCTGGCGGGGAACACTGAAGCTTTCTTT. Its translation is CASSSLAGNTEAFF.

This clone is judged medium-sized. The V gene is TRBV20-1, the J gene TRBJ1-3; D remains unclear. The CDR3 has 14 residues. The V end lost 0 bases, the J end lost 2 bases, and 8 bases lay between the germline ends. Per the germline V gene, CDR1 is DFQATT and CDR2 is SNEGSKA (reference sequence). Written as DNA, the CDR3 is TGCAGTGCTAGAGATCCGGCGGCTGGAAACACCATATATTTT. It specifies CSARDPAAGNTIYF.

CDR3 nucleotides: TGTGCCAGCAGCCCGCGATCGGACAGGGACGAAGAGACCCAGTACTTC. Translation gives CASSPRSDRDEETQYF. J is TRBJ2-5 and V is TRBV3-1, with 8 bases lining up with TRBD1. V lost 4 bases to trimming and J lost 3 bases; unmatched junction nucleotides: 10. There are 16 residues in the CDR3. CDR1 is LGHDT and CDR2 is YNNKEL in the germline V gene (reference sequence).

This clone has at least ten counts. V usage is TRBV11-3 and J usage is TRBJ1-1; maybe TRBD1 (5 bases). Trimming stripped 4 bases from V and 2 bases from J, with 8 bases between. The CDR3 sequence is 13 residues long. Looked up from germline, CDR1 is SGHNT and CDR2 is YENEEA. CDR3: CASSSTGNTEAFF. CDR3 coding DNA: TGTGCCAGCAGCTCAACAGGAAACACTGAAGCTTTCTTT.

This sequence joins TRBV3-1 and TRBJ1-6, with no clear D. This CDR3 has 13 residues. V gave up 1 base and J gave up 10 bases, with 8 bases separating them. Germline loops: CDR1 LGHDT, CDR2 YNNKEL (reference sequence). Written as DNA, the CDR3 is TGTGCCAGCAGCCAAGGGGTAGGCTCACCCCTCCACTTT. Protein: CASSQGVGSPLHF.

This clone was seen repeatedly, ten times or more. V is TRBV7-2 and J is TRBJ2-1, with D perhaps matching TRBD2 (6 bases). Germline lookup yields CDR1 SGHTA and CDR2 FQGNSA. This CDR3 spans 15 amino acids. Trimming took 4 bases from V and 7 from J, leaving 17 bases between them. The CDR3 nucleotides read TGTGCCAGCAGCTCGTTTCGGCGGGGCAATAATGAGCAGTTCTTC. It is translated as CASSSFRRGNNEQFF.

There are many counts of this clone. The V and J genes are TRBV24-1 and TRBJ1-2, with TRBD1 identical over 7 bases. The trim removed 4 bases at V and 13 bases at J, leaving 11 bases unmatched. The CDR3 sequence is 13 residues long. CDR1 and CDR2 (germline): KGHDR, SFDVKD. CDR3 in DNA: TGTGCCACCAGTGACCACTGGACAGGCGGAGTCACCTTC. It specifies CATSDHWTGGVTF.

The chain joins TRBV6-2 or TRBV6-3 to TRBJ2-2, with 8 bases matching TRBD1. The CDR3 contains 15 residues. Germline V gene data show CDR1 as MNHEY and CDR2 as SVGEGT. The V gene end was trimmed by 5 bases and the J gene end by 3 bases; junction bases not matched to a gene: 5. The CDR3 region has the DNA TGTGCCAGCAGTAACAGGGGGTTGGACACCGGGGAGCTGTTTTTT. Translation gives CASSNRGLDTGELFF.

For this clone: The sample carries other DNA sequences with the same CDR3. The V call is TRBV6-2 or TRBV6-3, the J call TRBJ1-5; D is unresolved. CDR1 MNHEY and CDR2 SVGEGT come from the germline V gene. The CDR3 consists of 13 residues. The V end was cut by 5 bases, the J end by 7 bases, with 12 bases between. The CDR3 here is CASSPWRGQPQHF. The CDR3 DNA sequence: TGTGCCAGCAGTCCGTGGAGAGGCCAGCCCCAGCATTTT.

There are a few counts of this clone. This CDR3 reads CASSDRGHNEQFF. In DNA form, the CDR3 reads TGTGCCAGCAGTGACAGGGGGCACAATGAGCAGTTCTTC. This chain uses TRBV6-4 with TRBJ2-1, with TRBD1 matching over 7 bases. Germline loops: CDR1 MRHNA, CDR2 SNTAGT. The ends lost 2 bases at V and 5 bases at J; junction bases unmatched: 0. The CDR3 length is 13 residues.

The rearrangement joins TRBV11-3 to TRBJ2-1; D call uncertain. Trimming cost V 3 bases and J 6 bases, with 9 bases left between them. The CDR3 sequence is 13 residues long. Looked up from germline, CDR1 is SGHNT and CDR2 is YENEEA. The CDR3 sequence is CASSFGVLNEQFF. DNA for the CDR3: TGTGCCAGCAGCTTCGGAGTACTCAATGAGCAGTTCTTC.

This clone was counted ten times or more. The rearrangement uses TRBV7-9 and TRBJ2-2; D assignment may be TRBD1 or TRBD2 (5 bases each). Germline CDR1 is SEHNR and CDR2 is FQNEAQ (reference sequence). The CDR3 covers 12 residues. V lost 7 bases and J 6 bases, leaving 9 bases between the germline ends. The CDR3 protein is CASIGAAGELFF. CDR3 coding DNA: TGTGCCAGCATCGGGGCCGCCGGGGAGCTGTTTTTT.